This T cell receptor (beta chain) was captured in a study of shared clonotypes between healthy human individuals. Per germline, CDR1 SGDLS and CDR2 YYNGEE. V was clipped by 8 bases and J by 2 bases, with 7 bases between them. This CDR3 is 11 amino acids long. TCRdb's copy holds only in-frame clones and misses some; the assay was immunoSEQ multiplex PCR. Of approximately 460,000 clones in the sample, approximately 77% were seen once. Sequencing used PBMCs. The TCR comes from a woman in her forties in good health. Some clones in this sample may be carry-over from other donors' samples. V usage is TRBV9 and J usage is TRBJ1-1, with D perhaps TRBD1 (5 bases). CDR3 in DNA: TGTGCCAGTGGACAAAACACTGAAGCTTTCTTT. Encoded protein: CASGQNTEAFF.